A selection of T cell receptor beta chains follows, all from one sample in a study of cytomegalovirus exposure and HLA in healthy donors. The data were produced by immunoSEQ multiplex PCR, yet TCRdb's version contains in-frame clones alone and is incomplete. The table has over 150,000 clones, about 83% seen once; the top ten hold more than 0.7%. Source material: PBMCs. The receptors come from a woman aged 25 to 45 in good health and CMV-seronegative. The CDR3 runs from the conserved cysteine through the conserved F or W. A D gene is named only where the DNA matches it firmly.

j_call: TRBJ2-2
v_call: TRBV30
cdr3_length: 15
d_call: TRBD2
cdr3_nt: TGTGCCTCCGACTTACTAGCGGGAGTTCCCGGGGAGCTGTTTTTT
cdr3_aa: CASDLLAGVPGELFF

j_call: TRBJ1-5
v_call: TRBV6-6
cdr3_length: 14
d_call: .
cdr3_nt: TGTGCCAGCAGTTTGGGGCAGACCAATCAGCCCCAGCATTTT
cdr3_aa: CASSLGQTNQPQHF

j_call: TRBJ2-5
v_call: TRBV7-9
cdr3_length: 14
d_call: .
cdr3_nt: TGTGCCAGCAGCTCAACAGGGTTTTTAGAGACCCAGTACTTC
cdr3_aa: CASSSTGFLETQYF

j_call: TRBJ2-1
v_call: TRBV19
cdr3_length: 18
d_call: TRBD1
cdr3_nt: TGTGCCAGTATATTACGTGCTAGGGCAGGGGGTTTTATCGATGAGCAGTTCTTC
cdr3_aa: CASILRARAGGFIDEQFF

j_call: TRBJ1-4
v_call: TRBV5-4
cdr3_length: 14
d_call: .
cdr3_nt: TGTGCCAGCAGCTTCGGGCAGAGGAGGGAAAAACTGTTTTTT
cdr3_aa: CASSFGQRREKLFF

j_call: TRBJ2-3
v_call: TRBV5-1
cdr3_length: 17
d_call: TRBD1
cdr3_nt: TGCGCCAGCAGCTTGGAACCTACAGGGGCTAGCACAGATACGCAGTATTTT
cdr3_aa: CASSLEPTGASTDTQYF

j_call: TRBJ2-7
v_call: TRBV5-1
cdr3_length: 15
d_call: TRBD1
cdr3_nt: TGCGCCAGCAGCCACGGACAGGGAGTCGCGTACGAGCAGTACTTC
cdr3_aa: CASSHGQGVAYEQYF

j_call: TRBJ2-1
v_call: TRBV5-1
cdr3_length: 13
d_call: .
cdr3_nt: TGCGCCAGCAGCTTAGAGGGAGCGAATGAGCAGTTCTTC
cdr3_aa: CASSLEGANEQFF

j_call: TRBJ2-7
v_call: TRBV7-9
cdr3_length: 14
d_call: .
cdr3_nt: TGTGCCAGCACCGTGACAGGATCAAACTACGAGCAGTACTTC
cdr3_aa: CASTVTGSNYEQYF

j_call: TRBJ1-2
v_call: TRBV9
cdr3_length: 15
d_call: .
cdr3_nt: TGTGCCAGCAGCGTCCTAGGAAAAGCAAGGGGTGGCTACACCTTC
cdr3_aa: CASSVLGKARGGYTF